The rows below give T cell receptor beta chains drawn from one sample of a study of radiation and T cells in renal cell carcinoma. Only in-frame clones appear in the TCRdb table, and some are missing; sequencing was by immunoSEQ multiplex PCR. Here the sample spans tens of thousands of clones, approximately 83% being singletons. This specimen consisted of blood, obtained from a patient whose treatment included radiotherapy and nephrectomy. Receptor source: a woman aged 50 to 60 with renal cell carcinoma. Both conserved end residues are part of each CDR3. D genes are given only for firm matches. The size entry is marked missing in some rows and otherwise reads once, few, many or a size class.

v_call,d_call,j_call,clone_size,cdr3_nt,cdr3_aa
TRBV28,TRBD1,TRBJ1-1,.,TGTGCCATCACGGGACAGGCATTTTATGAAGCTTTCTTT,CAITGQAFYEAFF
TRBV28,TRBD1,TRBJ2-3,.,TGTGCCAGCAGTTTACCCCGACAGGGGAGGACAGATACGCAGTATTTT,CASSLPRQGRTDTQYF
TRBV5-4,.,TRBJ1-2,.,TGTGCCAGCAGCTTGGAACTGAATAACTATGGCTACACCTTC,CASSLELNNYGYTF
TRBV21-1,.,TRBJ1-3,.,TGTGCCAGCAGCACTGGGGCCGGAAACACCATATATTTT,CASSTGAGNTIYF
TRBV27,TRBD2,TRBJ2-7,few,TGTGCCAGCAGTTCCCCCCTAGCGGGGGGGAACTACGAGCAGTACTTC,CASSSPLAGGNYEQYF
TRBV11-3,TRBD1,TRBJ2-7,.,TGTGCCAGCAGCTTATCGACAGGGGAGGTGTACGAGCAGTACTTC,CASSLSTGEVYEQYF
TRBV5-1,TRBD1,TRBJ2-5,.,TGCGCCAGCCGCGACCTGACAGGGAAAGAGACCCAGTACTTC,CASRDLTGKETQYF
TRBV5-5,.,TRBJ2-6,once,TGTGCCAGCAGCTTGACAGGGGAGGATGGGGCCAACGTCCTGACTTTC,CASSLTGEDGANVLTF
TRBV7-9,.,TRBJ2-1,.,TGTGCCAGCAGCTTAGCAAACCGGCTTGCCTCCAATGAGCAGTTCTTC,CASSLANRLASNEQFF
TRBV5-1,TRBD1,TRBJ2-3,.,TGCGCCAGCAGCCCTGGGACAGGCACAGATACGCAGTATTTT,CASSPGTGTDTQYF
TRBV4-1,.,TRBJ1-6,.,TGCGCCAGCAGCCAAGACTCTTTTAGGGGCGGTTCACCCCTCCACTTT,CASSQDSFRGGSPLHF
TRBV5-1,TRBD1,TRBJ2-7,once,TGCGCCAGCAGCTCCTCCGGGACAGAGGGGTTCGGGCAGTACTTC,CASSSSGTEGFGQYF
TRBV7-2,.,TRBJ2-5,.,TGTGCCAGCAGCTTAGGCAGTCAAGAGACCCAGTACTTC,CASSLGSQETQYF
TRBV13,.,TRBJ1-2,.,TGTGCCAGCAGCCTGAGGGGGGCAAAACACTATGGCTACACCTTC,CASSLRGAKHYGYTF
TRBV5-1,.,TRBJ1-4,.,TGCGCCAGCAGCCTAACAGGGTCGAATGAAAAACTGTTTTTT,CASSLTGSNEKLFF
TRBV10-3,.,TRBJ2-1,once,TGTGCCATCAGTGAGTCGGGCGGTGAGCAGTTCTTC,CAISESGGEQFF
TRBV29-1,.,TRBJ1-2,.,TGCAGCGTTTGGGTTGGGGTAGCTAACTATGGCTACACCTTC,CSVWVGVANYGYTF
TRBV25-1,TRBD1,TRBJ1-1,once,TGTGCCAGCAGTGAATCAACAGGGGCCGGGAACACTGAAGCTTTCTTT,CASSESTGAGNTEAFF
TRBV5-5,.,TRBJ2-2,.,TGTGCCAGCTCGCCTTACCTGGCGGGGTATAACACCGGGGAGCTGTTTTTT,CASSPYLAGYNTGELFF
TRBV30,.,TRBJ2-5,.,TGTGCCTGGAGTGTACGGAGGCAGGGGGAGACCCAGTACTTC,CAWSVRRQGETQYF
TRBV5-1,TRBD2,TRBJ2-3,.,TGCGCCAGCAGCTACGAGACTAGCGGGGCAGATACGCAGTATTTT,CASSYETSGADTQYF
TRBV9,.,TRBJ2-3,.,TGTGCCAGCAGCGCGCGAGGAATAGCAGATACGCAGTATTTT,CASSARGIADTQYF
TRBV10-3,TRBD2,TRBJ2-3,.,TGTGCCATCACCGTGGGACTAGCGGGAGGTGATACGCAGTATTTT,CAITVGLAGGDTQYF
TRBV5-1,.,TRBJ2-1,many,TGTGCCAGCAGCTTGGTCGACAATGAGCAGTTCTTC,CASSLVDNEQFF
TRBV5-1,TRBD2,TRBJ2-7,few,TGCGCCAGCAGCGCGGCGGGGGTGGGCAACGAGCAGTACTTC,CASSAAGVGNEQYF
TRBV14,.,TRBJ2-7,few,TGTGCCAGCAGCCAAGATATAAGGGGTTCCTTTCCCTCCGAGCAGTACTTC,CASSQDIRGSFPSEQYF
TRBV28,TRBD1,TRBJ2-7,.,TGTGCCAGCACATCCGGGACAGGGCTAATCTACGAGCAGTACTTC,CASTSGTGLIYEQYF
TRBV4-3,.,TRBJ2-3,.,TGCGCCAGCAGCCAAACGCTGTTTTCATCAGATACGCAGTATTTT,CASSQTLFSSDTQYF
TRBV6-5,.,TRBJ2-3,.,TGTGCCAGCACTCGCGATCTAGCAGGCGCAGATACGCAGTATTTT,CASTRDLAGADTQYF
TRBV4-3,TRBD2,TRBJ2-5,once,TGCGCCAGCAGCCAAGGATGGACTAGCGGAGCGGAGACCCAGTACTTC,CASSQGWTSGAETQYF
TRBV19,TRBD1,TRBJ2-7,.,TGTGCCAGCCACCCGGGACAGCACTCCTACGAGCAGTACTTC,CASHPGQHSYEQYF
TRBV28,.,TRBJ1-1,.,TGTGCCAGCAGTTCCCCCCAGGAGGAAGGGCGGGACACTGAAGCTTTCTTT,CASSSPQEEGRDTEAFF
TRBV10-1,.,TRBJ2-3,.,TGCGCCAGCAGTTCTTCCACAGATACGCAGTATTTT,CASSSSTDTQYF
TRBV28,TRBD1,TRBJ2-7,.,TGTGCCAGCAGTTTACGACAGGGGTACGAGCAGTACTTC,CASSLRQGYEQYF
TRBV5-1,TRBD2,TRBJ2-3,.,TGCGCCAGCAGAATAGCGGGAGTCGGAGCAGATACGCAGTATTTT,CASRIAGVGADTQYF
TRBV28,.,TRBJ2-5,.,TGTGCCAGCAAGGAAAACCAAGAGACCCAGTACTTC,CASKENQETQYF
TRBV28,.,TRBJ1-1,.,TGTGCCAGCAGCCCCCCGGGGGTGGCAAGCACTGAAGCTTTCTTT,CASSPPGVASTEAFF
TRBV7-9,.,TRBJ1-5,few,TGTGCCAGCAGCCCACAGGGTGGGGGAAATCAGCCCCAGCATTTT,CASSPQGGGNQPQHF
TRBV19,.,TRBJ2-7,few,TGTGCCAGTAGTTTCGGACGCATAGGGGAGCAGTACTTC,CASSFGRIGEQYF
TRBV6-1,.,TRBJ1-1,.,TGTGCCAGCAGTGAAGCAGGGGAGAACACTGAAGCTTTCTTT,CASSEAGENTEAFF
TRBV21-1,.,TRBJ1-1,.,TGTGCCAGCACCACGGGGGGCAGGGGCTGTACTGAAGCTTTCTTT,CASTTGGRGCTEAFF
TRBV7-8,.,TRBJ1-1,.,TGTGCCAGCAGCACGGGGGGATTCACTGAAGCTTTCTTT,CASSTGGFTEAFF
TRBV28,.,TRBJ2-3,.,TGTGCCAGCAGGACCGCTTCCGATACGCAGTATTTT,CASRTASDTQYF
TRBV4-1,TRBD1,TRBJ2-5,.,TGCGCCAGCTCTACCGGGACAGGGGGATTGACAAAAGAGACCCAGTACTTC,CASSTGTGGLTKETQYF
TRBV5-4,.,TRBJ2-3,.,TGTGCCAGCAGCTTGGTCCGGGGTGGCACAGATACGCAGTATTTT,CASSLVRGGTDTQYF
TRBV5-1,.,TRBJ2-1,.,TGCGCCAGCAGCTTGGGGGTCTCCGACAATGAGCAGTTCTTC,CASSLGVSDNEQFF
TRBV28,.,TRBJ2-5,.,TGTGCCAGCAGTTCGGAGGGAGAGACCCAGTACTTC,CASSSEGETQYF
TRBV18,.,TRBJ2-1,.,TGTGCCAGCTCCCCATCCGGAGGTTGGGGATACAATGAGCAGTTCTTC,CASSPSGGWGYNEQFF
TRBV7-9,.,TRBJ2-3,.,TGTGCCAGCAGCCCCCCGAATGGGGTCACAGATACGCAGTATTTT,CASSPPNGVTDTQYF
TRBV19,TRBD1,TRBJ1-5,.,TGTGCCAGTAGTATCGGACAGGTTCGACAGGGGAAGCCCCAGCATTTT,CASSIGQVRQGKPQHF
TRBV28,TRBD2,TRBJ2-5,.,TGTGCCAGCAGTTTGAGCGGGGGGGCCGAGACCCAGTACTTC,CASSLSGGAETQYF
TRBV7-2,TRBD2,TRBJ2-1,.,TGTGCCAGCAGCCCTCGGCGGGAGGGCGCCTACAATGAGCAGTTCTTC,CASSPRREGAYNEQFF
TRBV6-5,TRBD2,TRBJ2-1,.,TGTGCCAGCAGTTACGCTAGCGGGAGGGGGAATGAGCAGTTCTTC,CASSYASGRGNEQFF
TRBV7-9,TRBD1,TRBJ2-1,.,TGTGCCACCAAGCCCGGGGATGGGACAGGGAAGAATGAGCAGTTCTTC,CATKPGDGTGKNEQFF
TRBV6-5,.,TRBJ2-3,.,TGTGCCAGCAGTTACCGTGAGGGGCCAAGGCCAGATACGCAGTATTTT,CASSYREGPRPDTQYF